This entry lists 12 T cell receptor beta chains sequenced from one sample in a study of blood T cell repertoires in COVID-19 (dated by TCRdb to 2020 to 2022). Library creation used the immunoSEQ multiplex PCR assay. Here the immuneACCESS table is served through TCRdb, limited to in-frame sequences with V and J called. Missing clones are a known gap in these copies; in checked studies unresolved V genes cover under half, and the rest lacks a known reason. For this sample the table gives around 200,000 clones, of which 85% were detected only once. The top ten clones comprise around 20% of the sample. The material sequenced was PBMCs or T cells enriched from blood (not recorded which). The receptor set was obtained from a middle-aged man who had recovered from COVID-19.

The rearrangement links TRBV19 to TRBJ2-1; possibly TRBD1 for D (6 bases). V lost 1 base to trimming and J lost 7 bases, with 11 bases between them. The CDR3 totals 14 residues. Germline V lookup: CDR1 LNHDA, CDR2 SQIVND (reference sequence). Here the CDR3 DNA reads TGTGCCAGTAGTATAGGTCACAGGGCGAATGAGCAGTTCTTC. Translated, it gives CASSIGHRANEQFF.

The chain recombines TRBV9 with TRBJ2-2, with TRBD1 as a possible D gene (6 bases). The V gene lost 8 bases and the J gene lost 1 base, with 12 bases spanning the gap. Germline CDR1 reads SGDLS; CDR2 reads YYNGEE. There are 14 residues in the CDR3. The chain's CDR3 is CASQDRLNTGELFF. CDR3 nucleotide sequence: TGTGCCAGTCAAGACAGGCTGAACACCGGGGAGCTGTTTTTT. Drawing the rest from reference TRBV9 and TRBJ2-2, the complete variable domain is DSGVTQTPKHLITATGQRVTLRCSPRSGDLSVYWYQQSLDQGLQFLIQYYNGEERAKGNILERFSAQQFPDLHSELNLSSLELGDSALYFCASQDRLNTGELFFGEGSRLTVL.

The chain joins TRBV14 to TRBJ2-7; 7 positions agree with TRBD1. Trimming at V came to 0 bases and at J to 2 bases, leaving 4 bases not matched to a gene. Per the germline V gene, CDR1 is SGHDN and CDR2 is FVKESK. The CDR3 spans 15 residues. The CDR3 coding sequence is TGTGCCAGCAGCCAAGATTGGGACAGTGCCTACGAGCAGTACTTC. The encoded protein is CASSQDWDSAYEQYF.

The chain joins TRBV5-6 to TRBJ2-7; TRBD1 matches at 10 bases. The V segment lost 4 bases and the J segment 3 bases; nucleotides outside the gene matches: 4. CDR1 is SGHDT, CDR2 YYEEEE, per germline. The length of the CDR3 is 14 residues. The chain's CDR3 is CASSVGQGNYEQYF. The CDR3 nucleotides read TGTGCCAGCAGCGTGGGACAGGGGAACTACGAGCAGTACTTC.

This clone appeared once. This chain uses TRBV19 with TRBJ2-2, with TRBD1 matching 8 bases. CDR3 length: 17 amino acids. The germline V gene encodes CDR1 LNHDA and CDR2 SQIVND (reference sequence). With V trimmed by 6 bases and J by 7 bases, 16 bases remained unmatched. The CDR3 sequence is CASSSPPGTGMFGELFF. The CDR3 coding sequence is TGTGCCAGTAGCTCACCCCCCGGGACAGGAATGTTCGGGGAGCTGTTTTTT.

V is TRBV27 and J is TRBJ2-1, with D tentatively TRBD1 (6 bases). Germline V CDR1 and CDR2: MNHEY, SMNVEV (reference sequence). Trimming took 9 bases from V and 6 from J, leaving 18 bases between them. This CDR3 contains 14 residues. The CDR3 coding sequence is TGTGCCAGGACGCGCAGAAGGGGGATCAATGAGCAGTTCTTC. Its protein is CARTRRRGINEQFF.

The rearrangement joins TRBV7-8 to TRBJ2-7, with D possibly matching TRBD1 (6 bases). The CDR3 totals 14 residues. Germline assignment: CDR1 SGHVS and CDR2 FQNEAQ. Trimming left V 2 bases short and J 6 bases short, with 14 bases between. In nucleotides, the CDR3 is TGTGCCAGCAGCTTAAACAGGGTGGGATCCGAGCAGTACTTC. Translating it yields CASSLNRVGSEQYF.

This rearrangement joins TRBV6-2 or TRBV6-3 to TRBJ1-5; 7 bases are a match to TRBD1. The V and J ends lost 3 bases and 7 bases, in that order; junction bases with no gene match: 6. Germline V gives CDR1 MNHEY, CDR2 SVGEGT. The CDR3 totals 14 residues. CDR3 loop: CASSYGQAGQPQHF. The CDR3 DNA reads TGTGCCAGCAGTTATGGACAGGCAGGGCAGCCCCAGCATTTT.

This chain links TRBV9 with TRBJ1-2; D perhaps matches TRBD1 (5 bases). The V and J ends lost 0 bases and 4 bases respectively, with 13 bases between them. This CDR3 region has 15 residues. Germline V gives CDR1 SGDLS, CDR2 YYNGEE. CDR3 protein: CASSVETGGTYGYTF. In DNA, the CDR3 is TGTGCCAGCAGCGTAGAGACGGGAGGGACCTATGGCTACACCTTC.

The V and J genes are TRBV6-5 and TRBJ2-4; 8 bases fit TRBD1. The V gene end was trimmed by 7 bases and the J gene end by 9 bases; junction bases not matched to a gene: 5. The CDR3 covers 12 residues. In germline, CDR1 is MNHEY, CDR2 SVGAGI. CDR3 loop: CASTATGVIQYF. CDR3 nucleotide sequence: TGTGCCAGCACCGCGACAGGGGTCATTCAGTACTTC.

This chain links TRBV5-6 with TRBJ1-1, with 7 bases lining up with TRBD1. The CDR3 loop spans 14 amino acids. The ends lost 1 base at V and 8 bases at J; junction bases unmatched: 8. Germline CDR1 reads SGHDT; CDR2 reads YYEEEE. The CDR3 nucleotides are TGTGCCAGCAGCTTGCAGACAGGGTCTTGGGAAGCTTTCTTT. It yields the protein CASSLQTGSWEAFF. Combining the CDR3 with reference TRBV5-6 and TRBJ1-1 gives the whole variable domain DAGVTQSPTHLIKTRGQQVTLRCSPKSGHDTVSWYQQALGQGPQFIFQYYEEEERQRGNFPDRFSGHQFPNYSSELNVNALLLGDSALYLCASSLQTGSWEAFFGQGTRLTVV.

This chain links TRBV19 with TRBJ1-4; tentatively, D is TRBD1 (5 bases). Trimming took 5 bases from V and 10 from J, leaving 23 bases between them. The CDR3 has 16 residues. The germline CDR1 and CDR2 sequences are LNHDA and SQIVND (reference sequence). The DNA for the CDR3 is TGTGCCAGTAGTCCAATCCGGGACTCTATAGGCGGAAAACTGTTTTTT. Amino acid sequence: CASSPIRDSIGGKLFF.